The next 2 T cell receptor beta chains were all read from a single sample in a study of T cells after yellow fever vaccination. From the 5' RACE reads, TCRdb called clonotypes with MiXCR, one entry per CDR3 protein. Here the sample spans 170,000 or so distinct CDR3 sequences, about 6% being singletons. This sample comprised CD4+ T cells sorted from PBMCs, obtained on the day of the first yellow fever vaccination. The receptors shown here come from a man between 18 and 35 years old who received the YFV17D yellow fever vaccine.

This clonotype was counted a few times. The chain has TRBV19 and TRBJ1-5; no reliable D call. The germline CDR1 and CDR2 sequences are LNHDA and SQIVND (reference sequence). This CDR3 has 15 amino acids. The germline V and J ends were trimmed by 5 bases and 0 bases, with 11 bases remaining between them. CDR3 residues: CASSVSDVSNQPQHF. As DNA, the CDR3 is TGTGCCAGTAGTGTGTCCGACGTTAGCAATCAGCCCCAGCATTTT. Full variable domain (outside the CDR3, taken from reference TRBV19 and TRBJ1-5): DGGITQSPKYLFRKEGQNVTLSCEQNLNHDAMYWYRQDPGQGLRLIYYSQIVNDFQKGDIAEGYSVSREKKESFPLTVTSAQKNPTAFYLCASSVSDVSNQPQHFGDGTRLSIL.

This chain joins TRBV6-6 and TRBJ1-5; D is perhaps TRBD1 (6 bases). V lost 6 bases and J lost 6, with 12 bases in between. CDR1 and CDR2 from the germline V gene are MNHNY and SVGAGI (reference sequence). The CDR3 is 13 amino acids. This chain's CDR3 is CASRPGDIQPQHF. The DNA of the CDR3 is TGTGCCAGCAGGCCAGGGGACATTCAGCCCCAGCATTTT.